Listed below are T cell receptor beta chains from one sample, sequenced in a study of T cell responses to AZD1222 COVID-19 vaccine. Method: immunoSEQ multiplex PCR; TCRdb's copy keeps in-frame clones and lacks some. This table holds approximately 180,000 clones, around 89% found once. Sequenced here: peripheral blood, sampled 28 days after the second dose of the MenACWY control vaccine. These receptors were collected from an adult who received the MenACWY meningococcal vaccine as a control. Each CDR3 is given with its conserved first and last residue. Each record gives: D gene, clone size, V gene, J gene, CDR3 protein, CDR3 DNA. D genes are given only for firm matches. Clone sizes are given selectively: once, few, many, or a class where the clone is expanded.

d_call: -; clone_size: -; v_call: TRBV7-9; j_call: TRBJ2-7; cdr3_aa: CASSPPPSGLEQYF; cdr3_nt: TGTGCCAGCAGCCCGCCCCCCTCGGGTCTCGAGCAGTACTTC
d_call: -; clone_size: once; v_call: TRBV6-1; j_call: TRBJ2-7; cdr3_aa: CASSEAGGKGYEQYF; cdr3_nt: TGTGCCAGCAGTGAAGCGGGCGGGAAAGGCTACGAGCAGTACTTC
d_call: TRBD2; clone_size: -; v_call: TRBV7-9; j_call: TRBJ2-5; cdr3_aa: CASSLNAGATETQYF; cdr3_nt: TGTGCCAGCAGCTTAAACGCGGGAGCCACCGAGACCCAGTACTTC
d_call: TRBD1; clone_size: -; v_call: TRBV7-9; j_call: TRBJ2-2; cdr3_aa: CASSSGQGDTGELFF; cdr3_nt: TGTGCCAGCAGCTCGGGACAGGGCGACACCGGGGAGCTGTTTTTT
d_call: TRBD1; clone_size: -; v_call: TRBV28; j_call: TRBJ1-1; cdr3_aa: CRSGQGASTEAFF; cdr3_nt: TGTCGAAGCGGACAGGGGGCGAGTACTGAAGCTTTCTTT
d_call: -; clone_size: -; v_call: TRBV28; j_call: TRBJ2-1; cdr3_aa: CASSLGQGPRNEQFF; cdr3_nt: TGTGCCAGCAGTTTAGGGCAGGGGCCCCGTAATGAGCAGTTCTTC
d_call: -; clone_size: -; v_call: TRBV19; j_call: TRBJ1-5; cdr3_aa: CASTGTLNQPQHF; cdr3_nt: TGTGCCAGTACTGGCACGCTCAATCAGCCCCAGCATTTT
d_call: TRBD2; clone_size: -; v_call: TRBV28; j_call: TRBJ2-2; cdr3_aa: CASNLAGGPDTGELFF; cdr3_nt: TGTGCCAGCAACCTAGCGGGAGGGCCGGATACCGGGGAGCTGTTTTTT
d_call: TRBD1; clone_size: -; v_call: TRBV28; j_call: TRBJ1-1; cdr3_aa: CASRERGTGVSEAFF; cdr3_nt: TGTGCCAGCAGGGAGCGAGGGACAGGGGTCTCTGAAGCTTTCTTT
d_call: -; clone_size: -; v_call: TRBV30; j_call: TRBJ1-2; cdr3_aa: CAWAGHQAGYGYTF; cdr3_nt: TGTGCCTGGGCAGGACACCAGGCTGGCTATGGCTACACCTTC
d_call: -; clone_size: once; v_call: TRBV28; j_call: TRBJ1-1; cdr3_aa: CASSSHQGPSEAFF; cdr3_nt: TGTGCCAGCAGTTCACATCAGGGACCCTCTGAAGCTTTCTTT
d_call: TRBD1; clone_size: -; v_call: TRBV11-3; j_call: TRBJ2-2; cdr3_aa: CASSFPGGRGELFF; cdr3_nt: TGTGCCAGCAGCTTTCCAGGGGGCCGCGGGGAGCTGTTTTTT
d_call: -; clone_size: -; v_call: TRBV5-1; j_call: TRBJ2-5; cdr3_aa: CASNSGKETQYF; cdr3_nt: TGCGCCAGCAACAGCGGCAAAGAGACCCAGTACTTC
d_call: -; clone_size: -; v_call: TRBV18; j_call: TRBJ2-7; cdr3_aa: CASSPTGTTTYEQYF; cdr3_nt: TGTGCCAGCTCGCCGACCGGGACAACAACCTACGAGCAGTACTTC
d_call: TRBD2; clone_size: -; v_call: TRBV4-3; j_call: TRBJ2-2; cdr3_aa: CASSQELAASLNTGELFF; cdr3_nt: TGCGCCAGCAGCCAGGAACTAGCGGCCTCCTTAAACACCGGGGAGCTGTTTTTT
d_call: -; clone_size: -; v_call: TRBV19; j_call: TRBJ1-2; cdr3_aa: CASSILTGNYGYTF; cdr3_nt: TGTGCCAGTAGTATTCTCACAGGGAACTATGGCTACACCTTC
d_call: -; clone_size: -; v_call: TRBV6-2/TRBV6-3; j_call: TRBJ2-6; cdr3_aa: CASSYLVGANVLTF; cdr3_nt: TGTGCCAGCAGTTACCTAGTTGGGGCCAACGTCCTGACTTTC
d_call: -; clone_size: few; v_call: TRBV30; j_call: TRBJ1-1; cdr3_aa: CAWSSDRHEAFF; cdr3_nt: TGTGCCTGGAGTAGCGACAGACATGAAGCTTTCTTT
d_call: -; clone_size: -; v_call: TRBV7-2; j_call: TRBJ1-4; cdr3_aa: CASSRGVVTNEKLFF; cdr3_nt: TGTGCCAGCAGCCGGGGGGTGGTAACTAATGAAAAACTGTTTTTT
d_call: -; clone_size: -; v_call: TRBV3-1/TRBV3-2; j_call: TRBJ2-3; cdr3_aa: CASHTQEDSTTDTQYF; cdr3_nt: TGTGCCAGCCATACCCAGGAGGACTCCACCACAGATACGCAGTATTTT
d_call: -; clone_size: -; v_call: TRBV11-2; j_call: TRBJ1-1; cdr3_aa: CASSLIIRATVMNTEAFF; cdr3_nt: TGTGCCAGCAGCTTAATAATACGGGCGACCGTCATGAACACTGAAGCTTTCTTT
d_call: -; clone_size: -; v_call: TRBV2; j_call: TRBJ2-7; cdr3_aa: CASSETATDEQYF; cdr3_nt: TGTGCCAGCAGTGAAACAGCGACAGACGAGCAGTACTTC
d_call: -; clone_size: -; v_call: TRBV5-6; j_call: TRBJ1-1; cdr3_aa: CASRRDVGQMNTEAFF; cdr3_nt: TGTGCCAGCAGGCGGGATGTTGGACAGATGAACACTGAAGCTTTCTTT
d_call: -; clone_size: once; v_call: TRBV27; j_call: TRBJ2-1; cdr3_aa: CASSLGEAQFF; cdr3_nt: TGTGCCAGCAGTTTGGGGGAGGCGCAGTTCTTC
d_call: -; clone_size: -; v_call: TRBV29-1; j_call: TRBJ1-2; cdr3_aa: CSVERSDSLYYGYTF; cdr3_nt: TGCAGCGTTGAACGTTCGGACAGTCTCTACTATGGCTACACCTTC
d_call: TRBD2; clone_size: -; v_call: TRBV27; j_call: TRBJ2-1; cdr3_aa: CASSYRLAVYNEQFF; cdr3_nt: TGTGCCAGCAGTTACCGACTAGCGGTCTACAATGAGCAGTTCTTC
d_call: -; clone_size: -; v_call: TRBV24-1; j_call: TRBJ1-1; cdr3_aa: CATRGSSDEAFF; cdr3_nt: TGTGCCACCAGAGGGAGTAGCGATGAAGCTTTCTTT
d_call: -; clone_size: -; v_call: TRBV7-9; j_call: TRBJ1-1; cdr3_aa: CASSLTTENTEAFF; cdr3_nt: TGTGCCAGCAGCTTAACAACAGAGAACACTGAAGCTTTCTTT
d_call: -; clone_size: -; v_call: TRBV6-1; j_call: TRBJ2-7; cdr3_aa: CASSDRTVPSYEQYF; cdr3_nt: TGTGCCAGCAGTGATCGGACGGTACCCTCCTACGAGCAGTACTTC
d_call: -; clone_size: -; v_call: TRBV7-9; j_call: TRBJ1-2; cdr3_aa: CASSFGQHNYGYTF; cdr3_nt: TGTGCCAGCAGCTTCGGACAGCATAACTATGGCTACACCTTC
d_call: -; clone_size: few; v_call: TRBV30; j_call: TRBJ1-2; cdr3_aa: CAWSGDYRERGGYTF; cdr3_nt: TGTGCCTGGAGTGGGGACTACAGGGAGCGAGGCGGCTACACCTTC
d_call: TRBD2; clone_size: once; v_call: TRBV9; j_call: TRBJ2-2; cdr3_aa: CASSARLTSGRSAGELFF; cdr3_nt: TGTGCCAGCAGCGCCAGATTAACTAGCGGGAGGAGCGCCGGGGAGCTGTTTTTT
d_call: -; clone_size: -; v_call: TRBV5-4; j_call: TRBJ1-1; cdr3_aa: CAMYVGSNTEAFF; cdr3_nt: TGTGCCATGTACGTGGGTTCGAACACTGAAGCTTTCTTT
d_call: -; clone_size: -; v_call: TRBV18; j_call: TRBJ1-6; cdr3_aa: CASSAGFDSPLHF; cdr3_nt: TGTGCCAGCTCAGCAGGGTTCGATTCACCCCTCCACTTT
d_call: -; clone_size: -; v_call: TRBV5-5; j_call: TRBJ1-5; cdr3_aa: CASSPLPPAGRVGPQHF; cdr3_nt: TGTGCCAGCAGTCCTCTCCCCCCGGCTGGCAGGGTCGGGCCCCAGCATTTT
d_call: -; clone_size: -; v_call: TRBV28; j_call: TRBJ2-3; cdr3_aa: CASSPTPPGSNVGTQYF; cdr3_nt: TGTGCCAGCAGTCCCACACCTCCGGGTTCCAACGTAGGTACGCAGTATTTT
d_call: -; clone_size: -; v_call: TRBV6-5; j_call: TRBJ2-7; cdr3_aa: CASSPKWVVTYEQYF; cdr3_nt: TGTGCCAGCAGCCCCAAGTGGGTAGTAACCTACGAGCAGTACTTC
d_call: -; clone_size: -; v_call: TRBV30; j_call: TRBJ2-1; cdr3_aa: CAWSPVQGGGSYNEQFF; cdr3_nt: TGTGCCTGGAGTCCAGTACAAGGGGGGGGCTCCTACAATGAGCAGTTCTTC
d_call: TRBD1; clone_size: -; v_call: TRBV5-1; j_call: TRBJ2-5; cdr3_aa: CASSLARGLETQYF; cdr3_nt: TGCGCCAGCAGCTTGGCCAGGGGGTTAGAGACCCAGTACTTC
d_call: -; clone_size: -; v_call: TRBV6-5; j_call: TRBJ2-7; cdr3_aa: CASSRTNEQYF; cdr3_nt: TGTGCCAGCAGTCGAACTAACGAGCAGTACTTC
d_call: TRBD1; clone_size: -; v_call: TRBV5-4; j_call: TRBJ1-5; cdr3_aa: CATSTGSESNQPQHF; cdr3_nt: TGTGCCACCTCGACAGGGAGTGAAAGCAATCAGCCCCAGCATTTT
d_call: TRBD1; clone_size: -; v_call: TRBV28; j_call: TRBJ1-3; cdr3_aa: CASSSPRTGGSGNTIYF; cdr3_nt: TGTGCCAGCAGTTCGCCCAGGACAGGGGGCTCTGGAAACACCATATATTTT
d_call: -; clone_size: few; v_call: TRBV28; j_call: TRBJ1-1; cdr3_aa: CASSFSPGQPNTEAFF; cdr3_nt: TGTGCCAGCAGTTTTTCCCCGGGACAACCAAACACTGAAGCTTTCTTT
d_call: -; clone_size: -; v_call: TRBV11-3; j_call: TRBJ2-5; cdr3_aa: CASSSRTDSLQYF; cdr3_nt: TGTGCCAGCAGCTCACGGACAGACTCCTTGCAGTACTTC
d_call: TRBD1; clone_size: few; v_call: TRBV7-2; j_call: TRBJ1-2; cdr3_aa: CASSQRTGGNYGYTF; cdr3_nt: TGTGCCAGCAGCCAAAGGACAGGGGGTAACTATGGCTACACCTTC
d_call: -; clone_size: -; v_call: TRBV19; j_call: TRBJ1-6; cdr3_aa: CAGRGQGENSPLHF; cdr3_nt: TGTGCCGGCCGAGGTCAGGGCGAAAATTCACCCCTCCACTTT
d_call: TRBD1; clone_size: -; v_call: TRBV30; j_call: TRBJ1-1; cdr3_aa: CAWSVQGALGAFF; cdr3_nt: TGTGCCTGGAGTGTCCAGGGGGCGCTAGGAGCTTTCTTT
d_call: -; clone_size: -; v_call: TRBV3-1/TRBV3-2; j_call: TRBJ2-7; cdr3_aa: CASSSRDGTYEQYF; cdr3_nt: TGTGCCAGCAGCTCGCGGGACGGCACCTACGAGCAGTACTTC
d_call: -; clone_size: once; v_call: TRBV16; j_call: TRBJ2-1; cdr3_aa: CASSQSNNEQFF; cdr3_nt: TGTGCCAGCAGCCAAAGCAATAATGAGCAGTTCTTC
d_call: -; clone_size: -; v_call: TRBV10-1; j_call: TRBJ2-7; cdr3_aa: CASSRRSGEQYF; cdr3_nt: TGCGCCAGCAGTCGGCGGTCTGGCGAGCAGTACTTC
d_call: TRBD1; clone_size: -; v_call: TRBV11-2; j_call: TRBJ1-5; cdr3_aa: CASSLAFRRTGLNQPQHF; cdr3_nt: TGTGCCAGCAGCTTAGCTTTTCGCCGGACAGGCCTCAATCAGCCCCAGCATTTT
d_call: -; clone_size: -; v_call: TRBV29-1; j_call: TRBJ2-2; cdr3_aa: CSVDRGTGELFF; cdr3_nt: TGCAGCGTTGATAGAGGGACCGGGGAGCTGTTTTTT
d_call: -; clone_size: -; v_call: TRBV6-5; j_call: TRBJ2-2; cdr3_aa: CASRAGQNTGELFF; cdr3_nt: TGTGCCAGCAGGGCGGGCCAAAACACCGGGGAGCTGTTTTTT
d_call: TRBD2; clone_size: few; v_call: TRBV4-3; j_call: TRBJ2-7; cdr3_aa: CASSQDPTSGRAGSYEQYF; cdr3_nt: TGCGCCAGCAGCCAAGATCCCACTAGCGGGAGGGCCGGATCCTACGAGCAGTACTTC
d_call: TRBD1; clone_size: -; v_call: TRBV7-3; j_call: TRBJ1-6; cdr3_aa: CASRQGADSPLHF; cdr3_nt: TGTGCCAGCAGACAGGGGGCGGATTCACCCCTCCACTTT
d_call: -; clone_size: -; v_call: TRBV30; j_call: TRBJ1-5; cdr3_aa: CAWNQEKDPQHF; cdr3_nt: TGTGCCTGGAATCAGGAAAAGGATCCCCAGCATTTT
d_call: TRBD1; clone_size: -; v_call: TRBV27; j_call: TRBJ2-3; cdr3_aa: CASSVTRGRDTQYF; cdr3_nt: TGTGCCAGCAGTGTCACCAGGGGGCGGGATACGCAGTATTTT